The 3 T cell receptor beta chains in this list originate from one sample, sequenced in a study of patients and donors after allogeneic stem cell transplantation. One entry per CDR3 protein results from TCRdb running MiXCR on the RT-PCR reads. This sample carries approximately 170,000 distinct CDR3 sequences, approximately 30% of them seen once, and the ten largest clones take approximately 3.5%. Sequencing was performed on blood, either unsorted or a sorted T cell fraction (not recorded which). The receptor source for this set is a human donor who was either an allogeneic HSCT recipient or a stem cell or donor lymphocyte infusion donor (not recorded which). It is not recorded whose cells these are; they may come from a transplant donor.

This sequence joins TRBV5-6 and TRBJ2-1; unclear D gene. CDR1 and CDR2 (germline): SGHDT, YYEEEE. This CDR3 has 12 amino acids. The V and J ends lost 9 bases and 8 bases respectively, with 15 bases between them. CDR3 bases: TGTGCCACCAAAACGCTCCGGGATGAGCAGTTCTTC. Protein: CATKTLRDEQFF.

The rearrangement joins TRBV19 to TRBJ1-1, with 7 bases matching TRBD1. CDR1 is LNHDA and CDR2 is SQIVND in the germline V gene (reference sequence). This CDR3 region has 14 residues. J was trimmed by 3 bases and V by 5 bases; bases with no gene match: 6. The CDR3 protein is CASSRRQGDTEAFF. For the CDR3, the DNA is TGTGCCAGTAGTCGCCGACAGGGAGACACTGAAGCTTTCTTT.

This clonotype was observed many times. The rearrangement joins TRBV12-3 or TRBV12-4 to TRBJ1-5; tentatively, D is TRBD1 (6 bases). V was pared by 3 bases and J by 7 bases, with 13 bases between. This CDR3 has 14 residues. CDR3 protein: CASSLMGARQPQHF. For the CDR3, the DNA is TGTGCCAGCAGTTTGATGGGGGCGCGGCAGCCCCAGCATTTT.